Below, one T cell receptor beta chain is given with its context. The sample holds a few counts of this clonotype. What this receptor recognizes is not known. Per-nucleotide qualities are absent, and no much larger clonotype sits a single base away. The data belong to a study of T cells of healthy individuals (dated by TCRdb to about 2018). Library prep was done by 5' RACE. The sequencer listed for this sample is Illumina MiSeq. TCRdb ran its own pipeline on the public reads, namely fastp trimming at Q25 and MiXCR clone calling, and kept in-frame beta chains. Rows with a matching CDR3 protein are joined into one entry that keeps the most common DNA and genes. This sample comprises about 60,000 distinct CDR3 sequences, 16% of them detected only once. Together, the top ten hold about 4.7% of the sample. Measured from the cysteine to the phenylalanine, the CDR3 is 16 residues long. Only the CDR3 portion is preserved as DNA: 48 bases, with reading frame beginning at the first base. The V end loses 3 bases and the J end loses 2 bases, and a stretch of 17 bases separates them.

The sequence came from a human donor in good health. The chain employs TRBV12-3 or TRBV12-4 and TRBJ2-7, with the D segment identity uncertain. CDR3 region: CASSFAPGEWPYEQYF. The DNA reads as follows: TGTGCCAGCAGTTTTGCCCCCGGTGAGTGGCCCTACGAGCAGTACTTC.